These 15 T cell receptor beta chains came from one sample sequenced in a study of blood T cell repertoires in COVID-19. Here immunoSEQ multiplex PCR was the method, and the copy in TCRdb shows in-frame clones only, minus some. The sample consists of around 220,000 clones, roughly 80% of them appearing once. The sample comprised peripheral blood. The receptors come from a woman of 80 years or more with active or convalescent COVID-19.

The chain is built from TRBV21-1 and TRBJ1-6; the D call in the table, TRBD1, was not verified against the DNA. TRBV21-1 is described as a pseudogene. The CDR3 runs to 14 residues. The CDR3 spells CASNGTGDNSPLHF. The CDR3 coding sequence is TGTGCCAGCAACGGGACAGGGGATAATTCACCCCTCCACTTT.

This rearrangement joins TRBV6-1 to TRBJ2-7; 7 bases line up with TRBD1. Trimming at V came to 3 bases and at J to 2 bases, leaving 7 bases not matched to a gene. Germline V gene lookup returns CDR1 MNHNS and CDR2 SASEGT. The CDR3 length is 15 residues. Written as DNA, the CDR3 is TGTGCCAGCAGTGACCCCGGGACAGATACCTACGAGCAGTACTTC. Its translation is CASSDPGTDTYEQYF.

The chain has TRBV9 and TRBJ1-1, with a weak D call TRBD1 (5 bases). Trimming took 5 bases from V and 3 from J, leaving 17 bases between them. CDR3 size: 15 residues. Germline lookup yields CDR1 SGDLS and CDR2 YYNGEE. CDR3: CASRPKTESYTEAFF. In DNA, the CDR3 is TGTGCCAGCAGACCTAAGACAGAAAGTTACACTGAAGCTTTCTTT.

This clone has only one observation. The chain has TRBV29-1 and TRBJ2-7; D may be TRBD2 (6 bases). Germline V gene data show CDR1 as SQVTM and CDR2 as ANQGSEA. The CDR3 sequence is 13 residues long. The V and J ends lost 6 bases and 1 base respectively, with 13 bases between them. The CDR3 region has the DNA TGCAGCGTGTCGCGCGGGACGTCCTACGAGCAGTACTTC. Its protein is CSVSRGTSYEQYF.

This sequence joins TRBV5-6 and TRBJ1-5; possibly TRBD1 for D (6 bases). In germline, CDR1 is SGHDT, CDR2 YYEEEE. V lost 4 bases and J 0 bases, leaving 11 bases between the germline ends. This CDR3 is built from 15 residues. The DNA for the CDR3 is TGTGCCAGCAGCCGAGGACAGAATAGCAATCAGCCCCAGCATTTT. Its translation: CASSRGQNSNQPQHF. The variable domain in full, completed from reference TRBV5-6 and TRBJ1-5, reads DAGVTQSPTHLIKTRGQQVTLRCSPKSGHDTVSWYQQALGQGPQFIFQYYEEEERQRGNFPDRFSGHQFPNYSSELNVNALLLGDSALYLCASSRGQNSNQPQHFGDGTRLSIL.

As concerns this clone: Other DNA sequences of this sample code for an identical CDR3. The chain combines TRBV28 with TRBJ1-2; tentatively, D is TRBD1 (6 bases). The germline CDR1 and CDR2 sequences are MDHEN and SYDVKM. The CDR3 covers 13 residues. Trimming stripped 2 bases from V and 4 bases from J, with 8 bases between. Here the CDR3 DNA reads TGTGCCAGCAGTTTAGGACAGTTCTATGGCTACACCTTC. Translation: CASSLGQFYGYTF.

The chain uses TRBV9 and TRBJ1-4, with 8 bases lining up with TRBD1. This CDR3 is built from 17 residues. Germline V gives CDR1 SGDLS, CDR2 YYNGEE. The J segment lost 8 bases and the V segment lost 5 bases, leaving 17 bases of the junction unmatched. The CDR3 DNA is TGTGCCAGCAGTGACGGACAGGGTAGAGGGTTTGAGGAAAAACTGTTTTTT. Translated: CASSDGQGRGFEEKLFF.

This sequence joins TRBV29-1 and TRBJ2-1; the match to TRBD2 covers 13 bases. The CDR3 covers 15 residues. V lost 3 bases and J lost 8; bases outside the gene matches: 7. Per germline, CDR1 SQVTM and CDR2 ANQGSEA. CDR3 in DNA: TGCAGCGTTGATGGGACTAGCGGGATAGTCGATGAGCAGTTCTTC. As protein: CSVDGTSGIVDEQFF.

The CDR3 DNA follows: TGTGCCAGCAGCCAAGGGGCAGGGCCTATGGAGACCCAGTACTTC. This gives the protein CASSQGAGPMETQYF. The chain is built from TRBV7-9 and TRBJ2-5; D is perhaps TRBD1 (5 bases). Germline V CDR1 and CDR2: SEHNR, FQNEAQ (reference sequence). The CDR3 loop spans 15 amino acids. V gave up 5 bases and J gave up 5 bases, with 18 bases separating them.

The rearrangement links TRBV28 to TRBJ2-3; possibly TRBD1 for D (5 bases). The CDR3 is 12 amino acids. Germline CDR1 and CDR2: MDHEN and SYDVKM. In nucleotides, the CDR3 is TGTTCGTGGGGCCCGGGCACAGATACGCAGTATTTT. Translated, it gives CSWGPGTDTQYF.

The chain has TRBV5-1 and TRBJ2-7, with 9 nucleotides matching TRBD1. Germline V gives CDR1 SGHRS, CDR2 YFSETQ. With 6 bases clipped from V and 0 bases from J, the junction kept 4 bases outside the gene matches. The CDR3 has 14 residues. CDR3 sequence: CASTPGQGSYEQYF. CDR3 coding DNA: TGCGCCAGCACGCCGGGACAGGGCTCCTACGAGCAGTACTTC.

The CDR3 loop reads CASSGLVTVASNQPQHF. The CDR3 nucleotides are TGTGCCAGCAGTGGACTGGTGACGGTGGCGAGCAATCAGCCCCAGCATTTT. The chain recombines TRBV6-1 with TRBJ1-5; D is undetermined. There are 17 residues in the CDR3. Trimming pared 4 bases from V and 1 base from J, leaving 17 bases between. Germline V gene data show CDR1 as MNHNS and CDR2 as SASEGT.

A few counts support this clone. The rearrangement links TRBV7-9 to TRBJ2-7; a possible D gene is TRBD2 (6 bases). The germline V and J ends were trimmed by 8 bases and 6 bases, with 20 bases remaining between them. CDR3 size: 14 residues. CDR1 SEHNR and CDR2 FQNEAQ come from the germline V gene (reference sequence). The CDR3 is CASERDFGALEQYF. CDR3 DNA: TGTGCCAGCGAAAGGGACTTCGGGGCTCTCGAGCAGTACTTC.

V is TRBV4-2 and J is TRBJ1-6, with D uncertain. The CDR3 is 15 amino acids. V gave up 0 bases and J gave up 6 bases, with 9 bases separating them. Germline CDR1 and CDR2: LGHNA and YNFKEQ. The CDR3 loop reads CASSQDGQGNSPLHF. CDR3 coding DNA: TGTGCCAGCAGCCAAGATGGGCAAGGTAATTCACCCCTCCACTTT.

V and J are TRBV2 and TRBJ2-7; possible D gene TRBD1, 5 bases. The CDR3 totals 11 residues. Germline CDR1 reads SNHLY; CDR2 reads FYNNEI. V lost 4 bases and J 4 bases, leaving 5 bases between the germline ends. In nucleotides, the CDR3 is TGTGCCAGCAGTGGACAGTACGAGCAGTACTTC. It codes for CASSGQYEQYF.